This T cell receptor beta chain was captured in a study of human T cells and chemical hapten exposure. For this clonotype: The germline gene is not matched at one end of the junction; a read error may be the cause.

The library tagged individual cDNA molecules with unique molecular identifiers. Each CDR3 protein is one row after TCRdb ran MiXCR on the RACE reads. The table records 140,000 or so distinct CDR3 sequences, over 9.5% of them present only once. Time point specified: patch test 2, 6 weeks after DPC sensitization. Documented treatment: therapeutic diphenylcyclopropenone sensitization with weekly scalp DPC. Alopecia patients between 18 and 70 years old and suitable for DPC were used as donors. The V gene's germline CDR1 is SEHNR and CDR2 FQNEAQ (reference sequence). The CDR3 is 16 amino acids. Sample: whole blood, taken in connection with sensitization to the hapten diphenylcyclopropenone (DPC). The V call is TRBV7-9, the J call TRBJ2-1, with 8 positions matching TRBD1. The TCR comes from a woman aged 50 to 60 with alopecia areata. Some clones in this sample may be carry-over from other donors' samples. DNA for the CDR3: TGTGCCAGCAGCTTAGTCAGGGGGCAATATGTCAATGAGCAGTCCTTC. Its translation is CASSLVRGQYVNEQSF.